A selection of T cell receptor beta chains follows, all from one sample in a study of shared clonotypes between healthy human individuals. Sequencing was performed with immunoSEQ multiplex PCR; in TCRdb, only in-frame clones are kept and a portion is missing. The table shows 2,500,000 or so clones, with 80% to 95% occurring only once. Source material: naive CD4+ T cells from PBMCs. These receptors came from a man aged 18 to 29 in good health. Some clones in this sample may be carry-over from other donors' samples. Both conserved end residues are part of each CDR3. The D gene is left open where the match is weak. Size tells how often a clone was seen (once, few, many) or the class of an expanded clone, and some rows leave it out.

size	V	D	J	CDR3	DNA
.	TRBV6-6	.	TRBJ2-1	CASSYSTVGEQFF	TGTGCCAGCAGTTACTCGACAGTAGGTGAGCAGTTCTTC
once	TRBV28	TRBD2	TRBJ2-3	CASSPPTSGRAADTQYF	TGTGCCAGCAGTCCCCCGACTAGCGGGAGGGCCGCAGATACGCAGTATTTT
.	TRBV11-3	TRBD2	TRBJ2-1	CASSLGLAGGQEQFF	TGTGCCAGCAGCTTGGGACTAGCGGGAGGGCAAGAGCAGTTCTTC
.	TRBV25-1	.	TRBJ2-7	CASSELQSSYEQYF	TGTGCCAGCAGTGAACTCCAGTCCTCCTACGAGCAGTACTTC
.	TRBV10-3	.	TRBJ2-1	CATLPPYRGSEQFF	TGTGCCACCCTTCCCCCATACCGTGGTAGTGAGCAGTTCTTC
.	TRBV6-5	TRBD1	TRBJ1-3	CASTRTGTGNTIYF	TGTGCCAGCACCAGGACAGGGACTGGAAACACCATATATTTT
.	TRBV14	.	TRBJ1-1	CASSPWGAATEAFF	TGTGCCAGCAGCCCCTGGGGGGCCGCCACTGAAGCTTTCTTT
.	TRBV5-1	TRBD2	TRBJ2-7	CASNILAGGPGEQYF	TGCGCCAGCAACATACTAGCGGGAGGGCCGGGAGAGCAGTACTTC
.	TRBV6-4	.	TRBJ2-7	CASRLKAFRDLPEIDEQYF	TGTGCCAGCAGACTGAAGGCATTTAGGGACCTCCCCGAGATCGACGAGCAGTACTTC
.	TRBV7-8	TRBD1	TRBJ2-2	CASSPSAGGRTGELFF	TGTGCCAGCAGCCCTAGCGCAGGGGGCAGGACCGGGGAGCTGTTTTTT
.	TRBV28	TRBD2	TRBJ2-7	CASSPEGAGGPYYEQYF	TGTGCCAGCAGTCCAGAAGGAGCGGGAGGACCGTACTACGAGCAGTACTTC
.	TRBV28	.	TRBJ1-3	CASSTPYRASGNTIYF	TGTGCCAGCAGTACCCCCTACAGGGCTTCTGGAAACACCATATATTTT
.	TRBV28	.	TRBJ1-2	CASTPRGEGWSYGYTF	TGTGCCAGCACCCCGAGGGGGGAGGGGTGGAGCTATGGCTACACCTTC
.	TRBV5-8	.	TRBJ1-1	CASSYLHPGTEAFF	TGTGCCAGCAGCTATTTGCACCCGGGGACTGAAGCTTTCTTT
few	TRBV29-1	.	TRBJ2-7	CSANLNFRGSYEQYF	TGCAGCGCCAACCTGAATTTTAGAGGATCCTACGAGCAGTACTTC
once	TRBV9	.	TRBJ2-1	CASSVGPALSYNEQFF	TGTGCCAGCAGCGTAGGTCCAGCCCTCTCCTACAATGAGCAGTTCTTC
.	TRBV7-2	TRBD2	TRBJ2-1	CASSLRRELVDEQFF	TGTGCCAGCAGCTTACGGCGGGAGCTCGTCGATGAGCAGTTCTTC
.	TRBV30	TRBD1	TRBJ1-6	CAWSSGTGNSPLHF	TGTGCCTGGAGTTCCGGGACAGGCAATTCACCCCTCCACTTT
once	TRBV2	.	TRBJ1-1	CASTLMNTEAFF	TGTGCCAGCACTCTGATGAACACTGAAGCTTTCTTT
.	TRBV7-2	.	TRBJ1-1	CASKSWTASNTEAFF	TGTGCCAGCAAAAGCTGGACAGCCTCGAACACTGAAGCTTTCTTT
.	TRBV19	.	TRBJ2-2	CASSAGQPTGELFF	TGTGCCAGTAGTGCGGGACAGCCCACCGGGGAGCTGTTTTTT
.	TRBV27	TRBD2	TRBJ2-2	CASRLAGVGGELFF	TGTGCCAGCAGACTAGCGGGGGTTGGCGGGGAGCTGTTTTTT
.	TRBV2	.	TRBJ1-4	CASSDGQGREKLFF	TGTGCCAGCAGTGATGGGCAGGGGAGGGAAAAACTGTTTTTT
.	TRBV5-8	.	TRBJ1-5	CASSVGINQPQHF	TGTGCCAGCAGCGTGGGAATCAATCAGCCCCAGCATTTT
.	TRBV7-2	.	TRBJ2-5	CASSLGAQVGETQYF	TGTGCCAGCAGCTTGGGGGCCCAGGTAGGAGAGACCCAGTACTTC
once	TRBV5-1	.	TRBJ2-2	CASSFGWGNTGELFF	TGCGCCAGCAGCTTCGGATGGGGGAACACCGGGGAGCTGTTTTTT
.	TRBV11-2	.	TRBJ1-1	CASRRYRAPEAFF	TGTGCCAGCAGACGGTACAGAGCACCTGAAGCTTTCTTT
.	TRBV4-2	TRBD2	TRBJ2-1	CASSQGGLAGLGYNEQFF	TGTGCCAGCAGCCAAGGGGGACTAGCGGGACTAGGTTACAATGAGCAGTTCTTC
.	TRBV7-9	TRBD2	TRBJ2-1	CASSLTGLAGVNEQFF	TGTGCCAGCAGCTTAACGGGACTAGCGGGAGTGAATGAGCAGTTCTTC
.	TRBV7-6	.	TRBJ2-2	CASSFQGFSGELFF	TGTGCCAGCAGCTTCCAGGGATTTTCGGGGGAGCTGTTTTTT
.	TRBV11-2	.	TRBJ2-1	CASSLALGPYNEQFF	TGTGCCAGCAGCTTAGCCCTAGGGCCCTACAATGAGCAGTTCTTC
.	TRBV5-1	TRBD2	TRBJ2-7	CASSLYVAGGPTYEQYF	TGCGCCAGCAGCTTATATGTAGCGGGAGGTCCAACCTACGAGCAGTACTTC
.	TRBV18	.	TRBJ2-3	CASSPTDGPFRGLTTDTQYF	TGTGCCAGCTCACCAACAGATGGCCCTTTCCGGGGCCTAACCACAGATACGCAGTATTTT
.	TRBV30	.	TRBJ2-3	CAWSVGTSDTQYF	TGTGCCTGGAGTGTAGGGACATCAGATACGCAGTATTTT
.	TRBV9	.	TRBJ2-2	CASSTRRAANTGELFF	TGTGCCAGCAGCACACGTAGGGCGGCGAACACCGGGGAGCTGTTTTTT
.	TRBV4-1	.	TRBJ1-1	CASSQPGTNTEAFF	TGCGCCAGCAGCCAACCCGGGACCAACACTGAAGCTTTCTTT
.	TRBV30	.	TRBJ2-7	CAWSLVSNGEQYF	TGTGCCTGGAGTCTAGTGTCGAATGGCGAGCAGTACTTC
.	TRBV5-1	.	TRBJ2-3	CASSQGQSTDTQYF	TGCGCCAGCAGCCAAGGACAGTCCACAGATACGCAGTATTTT
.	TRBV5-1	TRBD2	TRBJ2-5	CASSLVVAGNGETQYF	TGCGCCAGCAGCTTGGTGGTAGCGGGAAACGGGGAGACCCAGTACTTC
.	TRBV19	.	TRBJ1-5	CASSTSTQGIGQPQHF	TGTGCCAGTAGTACATCCACCCAAGGGATCGGTCAGCCCCAGCATTTT
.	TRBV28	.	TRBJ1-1	CASISGVAEAFF	TGTGCCAGCATTTCAGGGGTTGCTGAAGCTTTCTTT
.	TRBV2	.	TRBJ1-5	CASSEVYSNQPQHF	TGTGCCAGCAGTGAAGTCTATAGCAATCAGCCCCAGCATTTT
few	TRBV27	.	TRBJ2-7	CASSLRDPRDEQYF	TGTGCCAGCAGTTTAAGGGATCCTAGGGACGAGCAGTACTTC
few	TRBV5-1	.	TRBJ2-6	CASNDVGGANVLTF	TGCGCCAGTAATGACGTAGGGGGGGCCAACGTCCTGACTTTC
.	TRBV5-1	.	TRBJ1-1	CASTKPGAWGNTEAFF	TGCGCCAGCACGAAGCCAGGGGCGTGGGGTAACACTGAAGCTTTCTTT
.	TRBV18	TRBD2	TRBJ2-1	CASSPPGLAENEQFF	TGTGCCAGCTCACCACCGGGACTAGCGGAGAATGAGCAGTTCTTC
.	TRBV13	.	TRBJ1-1	CASSSTGRARGTEAFF	TGTGCCAGCAGCTCCACCGGCAGGGCGAGGGGCACTGAAGCTTTCTTT
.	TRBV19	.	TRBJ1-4	CASSPIWGANEKLFF	TGTGCCAGTAGCCCTATTTGGGGCGCGAATGAAAAACTGTTTTTT
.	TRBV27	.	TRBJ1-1	CASSFSGEDTEAFF	TGTGCCAGCAGTTTCTCAGGGGAGGACACTGAAGCTTTCTTT
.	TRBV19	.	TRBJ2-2	CASSMRTDTGELFF	TGTGCCAGTAGTATGCGCACTGACACCGGGGAGCTGTTTTTT
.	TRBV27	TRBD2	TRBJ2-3	CAIRGGWASTDTQYF	TGTGCCATCCGGGGGGGATGGGCTAGCACAGATACGCAGTATTTT
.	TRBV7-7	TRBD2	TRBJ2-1	CASSFIAGAYNEQFF	TGTGCCAGCAGCTTCATAGCGGGAGCGTACAATGAGCAGTTCTTC